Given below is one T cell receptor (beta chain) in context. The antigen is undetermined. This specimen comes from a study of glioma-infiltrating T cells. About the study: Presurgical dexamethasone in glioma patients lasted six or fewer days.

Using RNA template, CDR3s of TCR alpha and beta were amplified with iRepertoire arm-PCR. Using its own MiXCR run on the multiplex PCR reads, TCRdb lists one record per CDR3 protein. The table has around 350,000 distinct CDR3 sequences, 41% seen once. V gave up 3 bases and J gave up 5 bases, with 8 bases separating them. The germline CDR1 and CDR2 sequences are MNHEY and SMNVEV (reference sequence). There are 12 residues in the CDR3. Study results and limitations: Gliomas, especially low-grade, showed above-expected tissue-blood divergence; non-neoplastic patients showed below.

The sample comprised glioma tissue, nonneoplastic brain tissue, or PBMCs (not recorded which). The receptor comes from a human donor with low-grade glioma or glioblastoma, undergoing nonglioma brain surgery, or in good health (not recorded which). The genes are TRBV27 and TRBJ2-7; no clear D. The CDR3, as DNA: TGTGCCAGCAGTTTTATTGGGAACGAGCAGTACTTC. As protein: CASSFIGNEQYF.